This T cell receptor (beta chain) was identified in a study of cytomegalovirus exposure and HLA in healthy donors. At the level of the study: An early release of data contained roughly 86 million unique TCRs, which came from HLA-typed donors. Of several hundred genotyped donors, 75% to 90% grouped in the Caucasian-associated ancestry cluster.

This clone was found a few times. The junction departs from the called germline gene at one end, perhaps through a read error. The CDR3 contains 9 residues. The PCR was carried out with 60 Vbeta primers and 13 Jbeta primers. Per the original methods: Later, an analysis found 65 million to 85 million unique TCR beta chains, and approximately 10 million of these were shared. Here immunoSEQ multiplex PCR was the method, and the copy in TCRdb shows in-frame clones only, minus some. That table is the source of V, J and clone size, and D and trimming were worked out from the DNA. The sample records about 160,000 clones, around 86% being singletons.

The chain links TRBV23-1 to TRBJ1-2; D call uncertain. TRBV23-1 is recorded as an ORF, its role being uncertain. This clonotype was obtained from a girl aged 2 to 9 in good health and CMV-seropositive. The material sequenced was PBMCs. The DNA of the CDR3 is TGCGCCGGGCCAGGCCTCCCCTTCTTC. It yields the protein CAGPGLPFF.